Presented here are 8 T cell receptor beta chains from one specimen sequenced in a study of early T cells in non-severe SARS-CoV-2 infection. TCRdb itself ran the 5' RACE reads through MiXCR, one entry per CDR3 protein. The table has approximately 56,000 distinct CDR3 sequences, over 12% seen once. The input for sequencing was whole blood, taken at baseline. These receptors originate from an adult who was a healthcare worker with PCR-confirmed SARS-CoV-2 infection or an uninfected control (not recorded which).

The chain has TRBV29-1 and TRBJ2-7; 7 positions match TRBD2. The CDR3 has 12 residues. Per germline, CDR1 SQVTM and CDR2 ANQGSEA. V shed 4 bases, J shed 6 bases, and the junction held 6 bases outside the gene matches. This CDR3 reads CSVVGAGSEQYF. In DNA form, the CDR3 reads TGCAGCGTTGTGGGAGCGGGAAGCGAGCAGTACTTC.

The J gene is TRBJ2-3, the V gene TRBV12-3 or TRBV12-4; D is possibly TRBD2 (6 bases). This CDR3 spans 15 amino acids. V was shortened by 5 bases and J by 2 bases, with 14 bases between the two germline ends. The CDR3 reads CASSLRDSYTDTQYF. CDR3 DNA sequence: TGTGCCAGCAGTCTTAGGGACTCGTACACAGATACGCAGTATTTT.

This clonotype appeared many times. The rearrangement joins TRBV3-1 to TRBJ2-7; D tentatively fits TRBD1 or TRBD2 (5 bases each). The CDR3 is 15 amino acids. From germline, CDR1 is LGHDT and CDR2 YNNKEL (reference sequence). Trimming pared 4 bases from V and 2 bases from J, leaving 15 bases between. The CDR3 coding sequence is TGTGCCAGCAGCCCTCGCCGGGACGTTGCCTACGAGCAGTACTTC. This sequence encodes CASSPRRDVAYEQYF.

The chain carries TRBV19 and TRBJ2-7; TRBD1 matches at 8 bases. V shed 6 bases, J shed 3 bases, and the junction held 1 base outside the gene matches. CDR1 is LNHDA and CDR2 is SQIVND in the germline V gene (reference sequence). The CDR3 spans 12 residues. Here the CDR3 DNA reads TGTGCCAGTAGGGGACAGGACTACGAGCAGTACTTC. This translates into CASRGQDYEQYF.

This clonotype was observed a few times. V is TRBV18 and J is TRBJ2-7; D may correspond to TRBD1 or TRBD2 (5 bases each). Trimming cost V 1 base and J 1 base, with 14 bases left between them. This CDR3 contains 16 residues. Germline loops: CDR1 KGHSH, CDR2 LQKENI. CDR3 sequence: CASSPQPGRNSYEQYF. The CDR3 DNA sequence: TGTGCCAGCTCACCACAACCGGGACGGAATTCCTACGAGCAGTACTTC.

The sample holds many counts of this clonotype. DNA for the CDR3: TGTGCCAGCAGAAAATCACAGGGGTGGTATGGCTACACCTTC. The encoded protein is CASRKSQGWYGYTF. The chain uses TRBV6-6 and TRBJ1-2; the match to TRBD1 covers 7 bases. CDR1 and CDR2 (germline): MNHNY, SVGAGI (reference sequence). V lost 6 bases, J lost 5 bases, and 9 bases stayed unmatched. This CDR3 has 14 residues.

The sample holds many counts of this clonotype. The V call is TRBV28, the J call TRBJ2-3, with D maybe TRBD2 (6 bases). V lost 7 bases and J 2 bases, leaving 13 bases between the germline ends. In germline, CDR1 is MDHEN, CDR2 SYDVKM. The CDR3 consists of 14 residues. The CDR3: CASMRSGDTDTQYF. CDR3 in DNA: TGTGCCAGCATGCGTAGCGGTGACACAGATACGCAGTATTTT. Filled out from reference TRBV28 and TRBJ2-3, the complete variable domain reads DVKVTQSSRYLVKRTGEKVFLECVQDMDHENMFWYRQDPGLGLRLIYFSYDVKMKEKGDIPEGYSVSREKKERFSLILESASTNQTSMYLCASMRSGDTDTQYFGPGTRLTVL.

V gene TRBV4-1 combines with J gene TRBJ2-2, with D perhaps matching TRBD1 or TRBD2 (5 bases each). Germline V lookup: CDR1 MGHRA, CDR2 YSYEKL. The CDR3 has 14 residues. V lost 4 bases and J lost 0, with 6 bases in between. The CDR3 region is CASSPGPNTGELFF. The CDR3 DNA reads as TGCGCCAGCAGCCCGGGGCCGAACACCGGGGAGCTGTTTTTT.